These 16 T cell receptor beta chains share one sample of origin, sequenced in a study of T cell repertoires in cytomegalovirus infection. Antigens for these TCRs are unknown. TCRdb recomputed calls from the reads with MiXCR, one row per CDR3 protein. The table lists approximately 730,000 distinct CDR3 sequences, around 31% of them singletons, with approximately 18% in the top ten. Sample: cultured PBMCs, taken from culture after CMV antigen stimulation. The receptors derive from a human donor in good health (CMV status not recorded). Some clones in this sample may be carry-over from other donors' samples.

The V gene is TRBV29-1, the J gene TRBJ2-4; no firm D call. Germline V gene sequence: CDR1 SQVTM, CDR2 ANQGSEA. This CDR3 spans 16 amino acids. Trimming stripped 0 bases from V and 1 base from J, with 13 bases between. The CDR3 DNA reads TGCAGCGTTGAAGATTATCCAGTTCTTGCCAAAAACATTCAGTACTTC. Translating it yields CSVEDYPVLAKNIQYF.

CDR3 DNA: TGTGCCAGCAAGTACCTTAGGGATGAGCAGTTCTTC. This gives the protein CASKYLRDEQFF. The chain recombines TRBV12-3 or TRBV12-4 with TRBJ2-1, with D uncertain. The CDR3 consists of 12 residues. V lost 7 bases, J lost 8 bases, and 12 bases lay in between.

V usage is TRBV6-8 and J usage is TRBJ1-6; D not resolved. This CDR3 has 13 residues. The germline V gene has CDR1 MNHGY and CDR2 SAAAGT. Trimming took 4 bases from V and 5 from J, leaving 6 bases between them. This CDR3 reads CASSSRDNSPLHF. CDR3 coding DNA: TGTGCCAGCAGTTCCCGTGATAATTCACCCCTCCACTTT.

V usage is TRBV7-6 and J usage is TRBJ2-5, with D possibly TRBD1 on 6 matching bases. Germline lookup yields CDR1 SGHVS and CDR2 FNYEAQ. The CDR3 loop spans 15 amino acids. The germline V and J ends were trimmed by 4 bases and 5 bases, with 17 bases remaining between them. The CDR3, as DNA: TGTGCCAGCAGCTCAAACAGGGTGCAAAGGGAGACCCAGTACTTC. This codes for CASSSNRVQRETQYF.

This clonotype was counted ten times or more. This chain connects TRBV7-2 to TRBJ2-4, with D possibly called TRBD1 or TRBD2 (5 bases each). CDR1 is SGHTA, CDR2 FQGNSA, per germline. The CDR3 contains 15 residues. V was shortened by 3 bases and J by 8 bases, with 17 bases between the two germline ends. This CDR3 reads CASSFAGTGVDIQYF. CDR3 nucleotides: TGTGCCAGCAGCTTTGCCGGGACCGGAGTTGACATTCAGTACTTC. The whole variable domain, remainder taken from reference TRBV7-2 and TRBJ2-4, is GAGVSQSPSNKVTEKGKDVELRCDPISGHTALYWYRQSLGQGLEFLIYFQGNSAPDKSGLPSDRFSAERTGGSVSTLTIQRTQQEDSAVYLCASSFAGTGVDIQYFGAGTRLSVL.

This clonotype was observed at least ten times. This chain links TRBV7-2 with TRBJ1-1; D gene uncertain. Germline V gene lookup returns CDR1 SGHTA and CDR2 FQGNSA. There are 12 residues in the CDR3. Trimming removed 4 bases at V and 6 bases at J, with 9 bases between. The CDR3 DNA follows: TGTGCCAGCAGCTGGTCAGGATCTGAAGCTTTCTTT. This codes for CASSWSGSEAFF.

The rearrangement links TRBV7-2 to TRBJ2-3; D unclear. Germline CDR1 reads SGHTA; CDR2 reads FQGNSA. This CDR3 is built from 14 residues. V gave up 5 bases and J gave up 2 bases, with 11 bases separating them. DNA for the CDR3: TGTGCCAGCAGCCTGCAAACCTACACAGATACGCAGTATTTT. Amino acids: CASSLQTYTDTQYF.

The V gene is TRBV7-2, the J gene TRBJ2-1, with D possibly TRBD2 on 6 matching bases. Germline V lookup: CDR1 SGHTA, CDR2 FQGNSA. V shed 4 bases and J shed 0 bases, with 13 bases lying between them. This CDR3 has 16 amino acids. Here the CDR3 reads CASSSSPGSSYNEQFF. In DNA, the CDR3 is TGTGCCAGCAGCTCCAGCCCCGGGAGCTCCTACAATGAGCAGTTCTTC.

This clonotype was detected many times. V usage is TRBV7-2 and J usage is TRBJ2-3, with 9 bases identical to TRBD2. Per the germline V gene, CDR1 is SGHTA and CDR2 is FQGNSA. Trimming took 2 bases from V and 5 from J; bases not matched to a gene: 8. The CDR3 totals 16 residues. CDR3 sequence: CASSLYSGRPGDTQYF. The CDR3 DNA reads TGTGCCAGCAGCTTATACAGCGGGAGGCCGGGAGATACGCAGTATTTT. Based on the CDR3 plus reference TRBV7-2 and TRBJ2-3, the full variable domain is GAGVSQSPSNKVTEKGKDVELRCDPISGHTALYWYRQSLGQGLEFLIYFQGNSAPDKSGLPSDRFSAERTGGSVSTLTIQRTQQEDSAVYLCASSLYSGRPGDTQYFGPGTRLTVL.

Many counts were recorded for this clonotype. The chain employs TRBV7-7 and TRBJ2-1; maybe TRBD2 (6 bases). Germline V gene sequence: CDR1 SSHAT, CDR2 FNYEAQ (reference sequence). V shed 0 bases and J shed 6 bases, with 9 bases lying between them. The CDR3 is made up of 14 amino acids. CDR3 loop: CASSLADGGNEQFF. The CDR3 bases are TGTGCCAGCAGCTTAGCGGACGGGGGCAATGAGCAGTTCTTC. The whole variable domain, remainder taken from reference TRBV7-7 and TRBJ2-1, is GAGVSQSPRYKVTKRGQDVTLRCDPISSHATLYWYQQALGQGPEFLTYFNYEAQPDKSGLPSDRFSAERPEGSISTLTIQRTEQRDSAMYRCASSLADGGNEQFFGPGTRLTVL.

This clonotype has at least ten counts. The rearrangement links TRBV7-4 to TRBJ2-1; 8 bases agree with TRBD2. Germline CDR1 reads SGHVT; CDR2 reads SQSDAQ. CDR3 length equals 12 residues. The V gene end was trimmed by 5 bases and the J gene end by 9 bases; junction bases not matched to a gene: 3. CDR3 nucleotides: TGTGCCAGCAGCCTACGGGGGGGTGAGCAGTTCTTC. Translation gives CASSLRGGEQFF.

The chain recombines TRBV12-3 or TRBV12-4 with TRBJ1-3; maybe TRBD1 (6 bases). Trimming stripped 5 bases from V and 4 bases from J, with 18 bases between. CDR3 size: 16 residues. In nucleotides, the CDR3 is TGTGCCAGCAGTAGCTCCCGGGACAAGGGGGGAAACACCATATATTTT. Its protein is CASSSSRDKGGNTIYF.

The rearrangement uses TRBV10-3 and TRBJ2-3; no clear D. Germline CDR1 ENHRY, CDR2 SYGVKD. The V gene lost 7 bases and the J gene lost 5 bases, with 13 bases spanning the gap. This CDR3 has 13 amino acids. CDR3 nucleotide sequence: TGTGCCATCACCCAAGGCTCGGAAGATACGCAGTATTTT. This gives the protein CAITQGSEDTQYF.

The V call is TRBV28, the J call TRBJ2-5, with a tentative D call TRBD2 (5 bases). The CDR3 is 14 amino acids. The V gene's germline CDR1 is MDHEN and CDR2 SYDVKM. V lost 2 bases, J lost 8 bases, and 15 bases lay in between. The DNA of the CDR3 is TGTGCCAGCAGTTTAAGACTACCCAAGATAACCCAGTACTTC. This gives the protein CASSLRLPKITQYF.

This clonotype turned up a few times. This chain connects TRBV7-9 to TRBJ2-1, with D perhaps TRBD2 (6 bases). Trimming shortened V by 3 bases and J by 10 bases, and 10 bases separated the two germline ends. Germline V gene data show CDR1 as SEHNR and CDR2 as FQNEAQ (reference sequence). The CDR3 spans 12 residues. The chain's CDR3 is CASSFLASEQFF. The DNA of the CDR3 is TGTGCCAGCAGCTTCCTAGCGAGCGAGCAGTTCTTC.

This sequence joins TRBV12-3 or TRBV12-4 and TRBJ2-3, with D possibly matching TRBD1 (6 bases). Trimming left V 5 bases short and J 2 bases short, with 14 bases between. The CDR3 runs to 15 residues. CDR3 nucleotides: TGTGCCAGCAGTGGCCTCGCAGGGGCCACAGATACGCAGTATTTT. This sequence encodes CASSGLAGATDTQYF.